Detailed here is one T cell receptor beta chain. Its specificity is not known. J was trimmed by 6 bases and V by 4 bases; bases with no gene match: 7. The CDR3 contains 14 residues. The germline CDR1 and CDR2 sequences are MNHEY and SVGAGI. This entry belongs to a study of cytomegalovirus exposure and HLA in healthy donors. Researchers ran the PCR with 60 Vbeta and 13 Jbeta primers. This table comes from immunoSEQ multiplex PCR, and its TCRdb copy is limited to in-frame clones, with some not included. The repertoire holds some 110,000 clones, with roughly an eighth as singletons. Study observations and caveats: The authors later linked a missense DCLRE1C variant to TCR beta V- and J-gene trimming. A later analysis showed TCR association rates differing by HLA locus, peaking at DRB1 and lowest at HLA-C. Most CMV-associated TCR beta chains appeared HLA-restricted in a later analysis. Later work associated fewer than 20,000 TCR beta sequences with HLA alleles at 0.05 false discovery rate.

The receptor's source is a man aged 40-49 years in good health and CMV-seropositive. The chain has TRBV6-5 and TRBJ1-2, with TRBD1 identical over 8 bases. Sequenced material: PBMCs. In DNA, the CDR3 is TGTGCCAGCAGTTTTTCAGGGGGCATAGATGGCTACACCTTC. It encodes CASSFSGGIDGYTF.